This TCR beta chain was sequenced during a study of cytomegalovirus exposure and HLA in healthy donors. Broader study findings: Trimming of TCR beta V- and J-genes showed a link, identified in a later analysis, to a missense DCLRE1C variant. Within an earlier analysis, most TCR beta V segments proved productive either about 90% or about 30% of the time. Under in vitro conditions, three CMV-associated chains were confirmed as specific for CMV antigens.

A single count supports this clone. The target antigen is unknown. Germline CDR1 is MNHEY and CDR2 is SMNVEV (reference sequence). V lost 7 bases and J lost 3, with 12 bases in between. The CDR3 consists of 13 residues. Researchers ran the PCR with 60 Vbeta and 13 Jbeta primers. This table comes from immunoSEQ multiplex PCR, and its TCRdb copy is limited to in-frame clones, with some not included. The data hold hundreds of thousands of clones, with approximately 90% observed a single time. Sample: PBMCs. The sequence was obtained from a woman aged 18-30 years in good health and CMV-seronegative. The gene calls are TRBV27 and TRBJ1-1, with D perhaps TRBD1 (5 bases). CDR3 bases: TGTGCCAGCACCCGGTTAGGGGACACTGAAGCTTTCTTT. Its protein product is CASTRLGDTEAFF.